The 21 T cell receptor beta chains in this list originate from one sample, sequenced in a study of T cells after yellow fever vaccination. TCRdb fed the 5' RACE reads into MiXCR, producing one record per CDR3 protein. The sample has about 340,000 distinct CDR3 sequences, about an eighth seen once. The material was CD4+ T cells sorted from PBMCs, obtained 15 days after the yellow fever booster vaccination. The origin of the receptors is a man younger than 35 who received the YFV17D yellow fever vaccine.

This clonotype has more than one count but fewer than ten. The chain carries TRBV6-1 and TRBJ1-1; tentative D call: TRBD1 (6 bases). There are 14 residues in the CDR3. V was trimmed by 6 bases and J by 4 bases, leaving 15 bases between them. Germline V lookup: CDR1 MNHNS, CDR2 SASEGT. CDR3 sequence reads: CASSWGGGGTEAFF. CDR3 nucleotides: TGTGCCAGCAGCTGGGGAGGGGGGGGCACTGAAGCTTTCTTT.

This chain uses TRBV20-1 with TRBJ2-2; a weak D match, TRBD2 (6 bases). The CDR3 sequence is 15 residues long. Trimming pared 6 bases from V and 8 bases from J, leaving 22 bases between. CDR1 and CDR2 (germline): DFQATT, SNEGSKA (reference sequence). DNA of the CDR3: TGCAGTGCCCCGCGGGGACGAGCGAACAGAGGGGAGCTGTTTTTT. Translating it yields CSAPRGRANRGELFF.

The chain couples TRBV2 to TRBJ2-3; 9 bases are a match to TRBD2. The V segment lost 2 bases and the J segment 3 bases; nucleotides outside the gene matches: 6. CDR1 is SNHLY, CDR2 FYNNEI, per germline. The CDR3 contains 16 residues. The CDR3 spells CASSEWRGGLTDTQYF. The CDR3 coding sequence is TGTGCCAGCAGTGAATGGCGGGGGGGCCTGACAGATACGCAGTATTTT.

The chain links TRBV6-4 to TRBJ1-2; TRBD1 aligns across 7 bases. Germline lookup yields CDR1 MRHNA and CDR2 SNTAGT. V trimming: 9 bases; J trimming: 5 bases; junction bases outside the gene matches: 0. The CDR3 totals 10 residues. DNA for the CDR3: TGTGCCAGGACAGGGTATGGCTACACCTTC. It encodes CARTGYGYTF.

This rearrangement joins TRBV7-8 to TRBJ2-7; D is unresolved. The V gene lost 1 base and the J gene lost 0 bases, with 7 bases spanning the gap. CDR3 size: 14 residues. Germline V gene lookup returns CDR1 SGHVS and CDR2 FQNEAQ. In DNA form, the CDR3 reads TGTGCCAGCAGCTTAGTGGCCTTCTCCTACGAGCAGTACTTC. The encoded protein is CASSLVAFSYEQYF.

A few counts support this clonotype. J is TRBJ1-1 and V is TRBV12-3 or TRBV12-4; maybe TRBD1 (5 bases). V was shortened by 6 bases and J by 3 bases, with 17 bases between the two germline ends. CDR3 length: 15 residues. CDR3 bases: TGTGCCAGCAGAAGTCGGGACGGCGATCACACTGAAGCTTTCTTT. Protein product: CASRSRDGDHTEAFF.

The chain has TRBV7-2 and TRBJ1-6, with D perhaps matching TRBD1 (6 bases). The germline gives CDR1 SGHTA, CDR2 FQGNSA. CDR3 length: 15 amino acids. Trimming removed 4 bases at V and 12 bases at J, with 19 bases between. The CDR3 protein is CASSSLGGPGLPLHF. The CDR3 DNA reads TGTGCCAGCAGCTCGCTCGGGGGGCCTGGATTACCCCTCCACTTT.

This clonotype turned up a few times. The J gene is TRBJ2-3, the V gene TRBV5-1; possibly TRBD1 or TRBD2 for D (5 bases each). Germline V gene sequence: CDR1 SGHRS, CDR2 YFSETQ. The CDR3 contains 14 residues. The V end lost 3 bases, the J end lost 5 bases, and 13 bases lay between the germline ends. CDR3 protein: CASSSIGAQDTQYF. The CDR3 DNA reads TGCGCCAGCAGCTCTATCGGGGCGCAAGATACGCAGTATTTT.

This clonotype has only a few counts. This chain joins TRBV9 and TRBJ2-7; D not certain. Per the germline V gene, CDR1 is SGDLS and CDR2 is YYNGEE. This CDR3 region has 14 residues. V shed 0 bases and J shed 2 bases, with 9 bases lying between them. The CDR3 coding sequence is TGTGCCAGCAGCGTAGGGAACAGAGCCTACGAGCAGTACTTC. This gives the protein CASSVGNRAYEQYF.

This clonotype was observed many times. The rearrangement uses TRBV20-1 and TRBJ2-5; tentatively, D is TRBD2 (6 bases). From germline, CDR1 is DFQATT and CDR2 SNEGSKA (reference sequence). This CDR3 region has 12 residues. V was shortened by 7 bases and J by 4 bases, with 13 bases between the two germline ends. The CDR3 DNA follows: TGCAGTGTCCGGCGGCGGGGAGAGACCCAGTACTTC. It codes for CSVRRRGETQYF.

This chain links TRBV6-2 or TRBV6-3 with TRBJ2-5, with TRBD1 matching 9 bases. The length of the CDR3 is 15 residues. Germline V gene sequence: CDR1 MNHEY, CDR2 SVGEGT. Losses at the gene ends were 5 bases for V and 5 bases for J; bases not matched to a gene: 9. The CDR3 sequence: CASSVYRGQGETQYF. The CDR3 DNA is TGTGCCAGCAGTGTTTACAGGGGGCAGGGGGAGACCCAGTACTTC.

This rearrangement joins TRBV5-1 to TRBJ2-3; no clear D gene. Germline V gives CDR1 SGHRS, CDR2 YFSETQ. The CDR3 length is 13 residues. The V gene lost 0 bases and the J gene lost 5 bases, with 7 bases spanning the gap. CDR3 in amino acids: CASSLEGEDTQYF. CDR3 sequence (DNA): TGCGCCAGCAGCTTGGAAGGCGAAGATACGCAGTATTTT.

This chain joins TRBV5-1 and TRBJ2-5, with 8 bases that match TRBD1. The germline V gene has CDR1 SGHRS and CDR2 YFSETQ. V lost 3 bases, J lost 1 base, and 8 bases stayed unmatched. CDR3 length equals 16 residues. CDR3 in amino acids: CASSSARGHSQETQYF. CDR3 bases: TGCGCCAGCAGCTCGGCCAGGGGGCACTCCCAAGAGACCCAGTACTTC. Filled out from reference TRBV5-1 and TRBJ2-5, the complete variable domain reads KAGVTQTPRYLIKTRGQQVTLSCSPISGHRSVSWYQQTPGQGLQFLFEYFSETQRNKGNFPGRFSGRQFSNSRSEMNVSTLELGDSALYLCASSSARGHSQETQYFGPGTRLLVL.

The rearrangement uses TRBV6-1 and TRBJ2-1, with 7 bases aligning to TRBD2. The CDR3 runs to 16 residues. The germline V gene has CDR1 MNHNS and CDR2 SASEGT. With V trimmed by 2 bases and J by 4 bases, 8 bases remained unmatched. The CDR3 DNA is TGTGCCAGCAGTGAACGACGAGCGGGGCTGTACAATGAGCAGTTCTTC. Translation: CASSERRAGLYNEQFF.

This clonotype occurred many times. This chain's CDR3 is CASSLTNGLAFF. In DNA form, the CDR3 reads TGTGCCAGCAGCTTGACAAACGGATTGGCTTTCTTT. The V gene is TRBV5-6, the J gene TRBJ1-1; D not resolved. The CDR3 is 12 residues long. V was trimmed by 1 base and J by 11 bases, leaving 12 bases between them. CDR1 is SGHDT, CDR2 YYEEEE, per germline. The whole variable domain, remainder taken from reference TRBV5-6 and TRBJ1-1, is DAGVTQSPTHLIKTRGQQVTLRCSPKSGHDTVSWYQQALGQGPQFIFQYYEEEERQRGNFPDRFSGHQFPNYSSELNVNALLLGDSALYLCASSLTNGLAFFGQGTRLTVV.

The chain couples TRBV9 to TRBJ2-5, with 9 bases fitting TRBD2. V was pared by 0 bases and J by 1 base, with 4 bases of the junction left unmatched. The CDR3 contains 16 residues. In germline, CDR1 is SGDLS, CDR2 YYNGEE. In nucleotides, the CDR3 is TGTGCCAGCAGCGTAGGGAATAGCGGGGGCCAAGAGACCCAGTACTTC. It encodes CASSVGNSGGQETQYF.

This clonotype was seen a handful of times. The chain combines TRBV4-3 with TRBJ1-6; no clear D. This CDR3 has 14 amino acids. Germline loops: CDR1 LGHNA, CDR2 YSLEER. Trimming stripped 0 bases from V and 9 bases from J, with 9 bases between. CDR3: CASSQEGFGSPLHF. As DNA, the CDR3 is TGCGCCAGCAGCCAAGAAGGATTTGGTTCACCCCTCCACTTT.

The chain has TRBV7-2 and TRBJ1-1; D unresolved. This CDR3 is built from 15 residues. The V gene's germline CDR1 is SGHTA and CDR2 FQGNSA. Trimming took 2 bases from V and 5 from J, leaving 15 bases between them. The CDR3 region is CASSLLVWGGTEAFF. The CDR3, as DNA: TGTGCCAGCAGCTTATTGGTATGGGGTGGAACTGAAGCTTTCTTT.

This clonotype was recorded a few times. At one end, the junction sequence differs from germline, possibly due to a read error. The chain recombines TRBV15 with TRBJ1-2; D is perhaps TRBD1 (5 bases). The CDR3 covers 12 residues. Germline V gene data show CDR1 as LNHNV and CDR2 as YYDKDF (reference sequence). The CDR3 nucleotides are TGTGCCACCAGCAGAGATAGGGGCAGCCTAAACTTC. Translated: CATSRDRGSLNF.

The chain carries TRBV5-1 and TRBJ1-1; unclear D gene. The CDR3 has 14 amino acids. V was cut by 4 bases and J by 5 bases, with 15 bases left in between. CDR1 SGHRS and CDR2 YFSETQ come from the germline V gene. The CDR3 DNA sequence: TGCGCCAGCAGCCAACCCGGACGGATGACTGAAGCTTTCTTT. This codes for CASSQPGRMTEAFF.

J is TRBJ1-6 and V is TRBV7-2; D may be TRBD1 (6 bases). Trimming shortened V by 1 base and J by 5 bases, and 15 bases separated the two germline ends. The CDR3 spans 17 residues. Germline V gene data show CDR1 as SGHTA and CDR2 as FQGNSA. DNA of the CDR3: TGTGCCAGCAGCTTAGAACCAGGGGTCCGGGATAATTCACCCCTCCACTTT. It translates to CASSLEPGVRDNSPLHF.